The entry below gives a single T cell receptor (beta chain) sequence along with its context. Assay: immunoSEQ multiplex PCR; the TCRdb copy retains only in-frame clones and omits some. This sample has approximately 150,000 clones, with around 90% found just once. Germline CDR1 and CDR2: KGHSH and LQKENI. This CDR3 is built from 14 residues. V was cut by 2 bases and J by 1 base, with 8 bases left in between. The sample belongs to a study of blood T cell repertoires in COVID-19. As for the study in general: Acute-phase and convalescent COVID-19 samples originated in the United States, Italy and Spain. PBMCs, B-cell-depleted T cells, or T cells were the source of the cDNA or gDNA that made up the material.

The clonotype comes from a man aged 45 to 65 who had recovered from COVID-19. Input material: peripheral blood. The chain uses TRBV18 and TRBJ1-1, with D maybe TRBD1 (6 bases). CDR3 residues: CASSPGQTNTEAFF. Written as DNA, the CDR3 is TGTGCCAGCTCACCAGGACAGACGAACACTGAAGCTTTCTTT.